The T cell receptor (beta chain) described here comes from a study of blood T cell repertoires in COVID-19. The V gene end was trimmed by 5 bases and the J gene end by 1 base; junction bases not matched to a gene: 9. The CDR3 sequence is 16 residues long. CDR1 is LNHNV and CDR2 is YYDKDF in the germline V gene (reference sequence). Participants were aged about 18 to 90 years, lived in about 26 US areas, and enrolled virtually. Participants' reported clinical history set cohort assignment. The recovered donors of Cohort 3 showed two negative PCRs, clearance, or symptom resolution. TCRdb keeps only in-frame clones here, not all; method: immunoSEQ multiplex PCR. The sample lists 160,000 or so clones, 84% seen once, with 8% in the top ten.

Sequencing was done on a sample of PBMCs or T cells enriched from blood (not recorded which). This clonotype was sampled from a woman aged 45-65 years who had recovered from COVID-19. The V call is TRBV15, the J call TRBJ1-2; 8 bases are a match to TRBD1. Written as DNA, the CDR3 is TGTGCCACCAGCCTGACCGGGACAGGCATTAACTATGGCTACACCTTC. Protein: CATSLTGTGINYGYTF.